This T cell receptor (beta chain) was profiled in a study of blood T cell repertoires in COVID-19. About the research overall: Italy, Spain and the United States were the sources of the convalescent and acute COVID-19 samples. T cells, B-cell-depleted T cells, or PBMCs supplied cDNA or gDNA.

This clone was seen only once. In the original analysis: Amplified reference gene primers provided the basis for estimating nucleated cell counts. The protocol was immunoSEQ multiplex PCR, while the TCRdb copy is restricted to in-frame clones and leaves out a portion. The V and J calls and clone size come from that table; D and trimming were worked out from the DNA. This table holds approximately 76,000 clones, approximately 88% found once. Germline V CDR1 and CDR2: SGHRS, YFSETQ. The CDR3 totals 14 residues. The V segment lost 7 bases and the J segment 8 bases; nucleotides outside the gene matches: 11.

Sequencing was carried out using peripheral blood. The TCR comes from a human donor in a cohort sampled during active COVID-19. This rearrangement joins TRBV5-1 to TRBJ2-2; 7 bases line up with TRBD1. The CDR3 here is CASFLRGGGGELFF. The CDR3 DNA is TGCGCCAGCTTCCTACGAGGGGGCGGTGGGGAGCTGTTTTTT.